Below are 19 T cell receptor beta chains sequenced from a single sample in a study of PD-1 blockade in classical Hodgkin lymphoma. TCRdb's table, derived via immunoSEQ multiplex PCR, lists solely in-frame clones and lacks some. Of approximately 31,000 clones in the sample, around 80% were seen once. Sample time point: cycle 4 day 1 (C4D1), after less than 7 weeks of nivolumab. Brentuximab vedotin exposure varied, and every patient relapsed after autologous stem cell transplantation. Purification of CD4+ T cells from thawed PBMCs was performed via magnetic negative selection. The material was CD4+ T cells from blood, obtained before the fourth cycle of nivolumab. The receptor set was obtained from a human donor with classical Hodgkin lymphoma.

V and J are TRBV7-2 and TRBJ2-5; 7 bases fit TRBD2. The CDR3 length is 14 residues. In germline, CDR1 is SGHTA, CDR2 FQGNSA. The trim removed 5 bases at V and 1 base at J, leaving 4 bases unmatched. DNA for the CDR3: TGTGCCAGCAGCCATTCTAGCGGCCAAGAGACCCAGTACTTC. Amino acid sequence: CASSHSSGQETQYF. Drawing the rest from reference TRBV7-2 and TRBJ2-5, the complete variable domain is GAGVSQSPSNKVTEKGKDVELRCDPISGHTALYWYRQSLGQGLEFLIYFQGNSAPDKSGLPSDRFSAERTGGSVSTLTIQRTQQEDSAVYLCASSHSSGQETQYFGPGTRLLVL.

This clone came up once. The V and J genes are TRBV7-2 and TRBJ1-5, with a possible D match to TRBD1 (6 bases). Per the germline V gene, CDR1 is SGHTA and CDR2 is FQGNSA. Trimming shortened V by 1 base and J by 2 bases, and 15 bases separated the two germline ends. The CDR3 runs 17 residues. The CDR3 reads CASSLGGGKLGNQPQHF. The DNA of the CDR3 is TGTGCCAGCAGCTTAGGGGGGGGCAAGTTAGGCAATCAGCCCCAGCATTTT.

The V gene is TRBV5-8, the J gene TRBJ2-5; no firm D call. V lost 6 bases to trimming and J lost 7 bases, with 13 bases between them. CDR3 length: 12 amino acids. CDR1 SGHTS and CDR2 YDEGEE come from the germline V gene. The CDR3 DNA reads TGTGCCAGCACCCCCGCGAGTTGGACCCAGTACTTC. Translated: CASTPASWTQYF.

The V and J genes are TRBV30 and TRBJ2-5; D unresolved. The germline V gene encodes CDR1 GTSNPN and CDR2 SVGIG (reference sequence). The CDR3 has 13 residues. V was clipped by 0 bases and J by 3 bases, with 8 bases between them. The CDR3 reads CAWSVAKKETQYF. The CDR3, as DNA: TGTGCCTGGAGTGTAGCAAAGAAAGAGACCCAGTACTTC.

The chain employs TRBV18 and TRBJ1-1; 12 bases align to TRBD1. CDR1 and CDR2 from the germline V gene are KGHSH and LQKENI. The V and J ends lost 3 bases and 4 bases, in that order; junction bases with no gene match: 15. The CDR3 has 19 residues. Here the CDR3 reads CASSPYKTGTGGAGTEAFF. The DNA of the CDR3 is TGTGCCAGCTCACCCTATAAGACCGGGACAGGGGGCGCAGGCACTGAAGCTTTCTTT.

The sample holds a few counts of this clone. The genes are TRBV4-2 and TRBJ1-2; no definite D call. Germline loops: CDR1 LGHNA, CDR2 YNFKEQ. The CDR3 is made up of 15 amino acids. V was cut by 4 bases and J by 0 bases, with 12 bases left in between. CDR3 sequence: CASSPTQEANYGYTF. For the CDR3, the DNA is TGTGCCAGCAGCCCAACTCAGGAGGCTAACTATGGCTACACCTTC.

This clone has a handful of counts. This chain uses TRBV7-2 with TRBJ1-6; maybe TRBD1 (5 bases). CDR1 is SGHTA, CDR2 FQGNSA, per germline. The CDR3 is made up of 15 amino acids. Trimming removed 4 bases from V and 7 bases from J, with 14 bases in between. CDR3 loop: CASSSGDGRNSPLHF. Written as DNA, the CDR3 is TGTGCCAGCAGCTCCGGGGACGGCCGGAATTCACCCCTCCACTTT.

The chain employs TRBV11-2 and TRBJ1-1, with a possible D match to TRBD1 (6 bases). V shed 1 base and J shed 11 bases, with 8 bases lying between them. There are 11 residues in the CDR3. The germline V gene encodes CDR1 SGHAT and CDR2 FQNNGV. In nucleotides, the CDR3 is TGTGCCAGCAGCTTAGGGCAGGGGGCTTTCTTT. This sequence encodes CASSLGQGAFF.

V is TRBV7-9 and J is TRBJ1-3; D unresolved. Per the germline V gene, CDR1 is SEHNR and CDR2 is FQNEAQ (reference sequence). Trimming stripped 1 base from V and 0 bases from J, with 10 bases between. This CDR3 region has 16 residues. CDR3 region: CASSLVLGFSGNTIYF. CDR3 DNA sequence: TGTGCCAGCAGCTTAGTACTCGGTTTCTCTGGAAACACCATATATTTT. Filled out from reference TRBV7-9 and TRBJ1-3, the complete variable domain reads DTGVSQNPRHKITKRGQNVTFRCDPISEHNRLYWYRQTLGQGPEFLTYFQNEAQLEKSRLLSDRFSAERPKGSFSTLEIQRTEQGDSAMYLCASSLVLGFSGNTIYFGEGSWLTVV.

The rearrangement links TRBV5-1 to TRBJ2-1; the match to TRBD1 covers 9 bases. Unmatched junction bases numbered 9, after V lost 4 bases and J lost 7 bases. Germline values: CDR1 SGHRS, CDR2 YFSETQ. The CDR3 loop spans 15 amino acids. Here the CDR3 reads CASSQNTGGVNEQFF. CDR3 nucleotides: TGCGCCAGCAGCCAAAATACAGGGGGCGTAAATGAGCAGTTCTTC. Filled out from reference TRBV5-1 and TRBJ2-1, the complete variable domain reads KAGVTQTPRYLIKTRGQQVTLSCSPISGHRSVSWYQQTPGQGLQFLFEYFSETQRNKGNFPGRFSGRQFSNSRSEMNVSTLELGDSALYLCASSQNTGGVNEQFFGPGTRLTVL.

This chain links TRBV4-1 with TRBJ2-5, with unresolved D. Looked up from germline, CDR1 is MGHRA and CDR2 is YSYEKL. The CDR3 runs to 14 residues. The V and J ends lost 1 base and 2 bases respectively, with 8 bases between them. The CDR3 sequence: CASSQVLRQETQYF. CDR3 bases: TGCGCCAGCAGCCAAGTTCTACGGCAAGAGACCCAGTACTTC.

A single count supports this clone. The J gene is TRBJ1-1, the V gene TRBV27, with 7 bases fitting TRBD1. Per the germline V gene, CDR1 is MNHEY and CDR2 is SMNVEV (reference sequence). CDR3 length: 14 residues. The J segment lost 3 bases and the V segment lost 6 bases, leaving 7 bases of the junction unmatched. CDR3 sequence reads: CASRASGGYTEAFF. The CDR3 DNA follows: TGTGCCAGCAGGGCCTCAGGGGGGTACACTGAAGCTTTCTTT.

The V and J genes are TRBV18 and TRBJ2-7; TRBD1 matches at 8 bases. CDR1 is KGHSH, CDR2 LQKENI, per germline. This CDR3 is 14 amino acids long. Trimming cost V 0 bases and J 5 bases; bases outside gene matches: 3. The CDR3 nucleotides are TGTGCCAGCTCACCACCTTCAGGGGGCCACGAGCAGTACTTC. Its translation is CASSPPSGGHEQYF.

This clone was counted a single time. The chain uses TRBV29-1 and TRBJ2-7, with 8 bases fitting TRBD1. Trimming at V came to 4 bases and at J to 2 bases, leaving 1 base not matched to a gene. Per germline, CDR1 SQVTM and CDR2 ANQGSEA. The CDR3 is made up of 12 amino acids. The CDR3 DNA is TGCAGCGTTGCAGGGGGCCCCTACGAGCAGTACTTC. This gives the protein CSVAGGPYEQYF.

The genes are TRBV19 and TRBJ1-2; perhaps TRBD1 as D (6 bases). Germline V gene lookup returns CDR1 LNHDA and CDR2 SQIVND (reference sequence). The CDR3 contains 15 residues. The V end was cut by 7 bases, the J end by 4 bases, with 19 bases between. This CDR3 is CASTKYREGSYGYTF. The CDR3 nucleotides read TGTGCCAGTACCAAATACAGGGAAGGAAGCTATGGCTACACCTTC.

This clone was detected once. The gene calls are TRBV10-3 and TRBJ1-1, with D unclear. The V end was cut by 3 bases, the J end by 4 bases, with 9 bases between. The germline V gene encodes CDR1 ENHRY and CDR2 SYGVKD. This CDR3 comprises 13 residues. The CDR3 nucleotides read TGTGCCATCAGTGACCTCGACATCACTGAAGCTTTCTTT. Translated: CAISDLDITEAFF.

The chain couples TRBV7-2 to TRBJ2-2, with TRBD2 matching 11 bases. Germline CDR1 reads SGHTA; CDR2 reads FQGNSA. The CDR3 is 16 residues long. After removal of 7 bases from V and 4 bases from J, the junction contained 8 bases not matched to a gene. In DNA form, the CDR3 reads TGTGCCAGCATCCCGACTAGCGGGGTGTTCACCGGGGAGCTGTTTTTT. Protein: CASIPTSGVFTGELFF.

The J gene is TRBJ2-1, the V gene TRBV11-3, with D perhaps assigned TRBD1 or TRBD2 (6 bases each). The CDR3 length is 14 residues. Germline loops: CDR1 SGHNT, CDR2 YENEEA. V dropped 6 bases and J dropped 1 base, with 10 bases sitting between them. The CDR3 region has the DNA TGTGCCAGCAGTCAAGGGGGGTCCTACAATGAGCAGTTCTTC. It is translated as CASSQGGSYNEQFF.

The chain has TRBV4-3 and TRBJ2-7; TRBD1 agrees at 10 bases. The V and J ends lost 6 bases and 4 bases, in that order; junction bases with no gene match: 15. Germline V lookup: CDR1 LGHNA, CDR2 YSLEER. The CDR3 extends over 17 amino acids. CDR3 coding DNA: TGCGCCAGCAGTCGCCAAAGAAACCGGGACAGGGGTTACGAGCAGTACTTC. It codes for CASSRQRNRDRGYEQYF.